These 12 T cell receptor beta chains came from one sample sequenced in a study of cytomegalovirus exposure and HLA in healthy donors. The primer mix had 60 Vbeta and 13 Jbeta primers. The method was immunoSEQ multiplex PCR; TCRdb's version includes in-frame clones alone and lacks a portion of them. The table has over 110,000 clones, about four fifths seen once; the top ten hold about 4.4%. Source material: PBMCs. The receptors shown here come from a middle-aged man in good health and CMV-seronegative.

The chain is built from TRBV9 and TRBJ2-2; 16 bases map to TRBD2. This CDR3 spans 18 amino acids. Germline V gene data show CDR1 as SGDLS and CDR2 as YYNGEE. With V trimmed by 3 bases and J by 5 bases, 7 bases remained unmatched. CDR3 bases: TGTGCCAGCAGCGCGGGACTAGCGGGGGGGCTAGCGACCGGGGAGCTGTTTTTT. This sequence encodes CASSAGLAGGLATGELFF.

The chain has TRBV7-9 and TRBJ1-2; 9 bases align to TRBD1. With V trimmed by 2 bases and J by 7 bases, 2 bases remained unmatched. The V gene's germline CDR1 is SEHNR and CDR2 FQNEAQ (reference sequence). CDR3 length: 13 residues. The CDR3 nucleotides are TGTGCCAGCAGCTTACCGGGACAGGGTGGCTACACCTTC. It translates to CASSLPGQGGYTF.

The chain recombines TRBV28 with TRBJ1-6, with TRBD1 identical over 7 bases. Germline lookup yields CDR1 MDHEN and CDR2 SYDVKM. The CDR3 is made up of 17 amino acids. V lost 4 bases, J lost 7 bases, and 13 bases stayed unmatched. CDR3 DNA sequence: TGTGCCAGCAGTTCCCCACTCGTGGGACAGCTGAATTCACCCCTCCACTTT. Translated: CASSSPLVGQLNSPLHF.

The chain uses TRBV14 and TRBJ2-4, with 13 nucleotides matching TRBD2. In germline, CDR1 is SGHDN, CDR2 FVKESK. The V and J ends lost 4 bases and 1 base, in that order; junction bases with no gene match: 7. The CDR3 contains 18 residues. The CDR3 region has the DNA TGTGCCAGCAGCCCCTGGACTAGCGGGGGTGATGCCAAAAACATTCAGTACTTC. It codes for CASSPWTSGGDAKNIQYF. Variable domain in full (rest from reference TRBV14 and TRBJ2-4): EAGVTQFPSHSVIEKGQTVTLRCDPISGHDNLYWYRRVMGKEIKFLLHFVKESKQDESGMPNNRFLAERTGGTYSTLKVQPAELEDSGVYFCASSPWTSGGDAKNIQYFGAGTRLSVL.

The rearrangement links TRBV18 to TRBJ2-2; 8 bases agree with TRBD1. The V and J ends lost 6 bases and 6 bases, in that order; junction bases with no gene match: 6. CDR3 size: 14 residues. CDR1 is KGHSH and CDR2 is LQKENI in the germline V gene. In DNA form, the CDR3 reads TGTGCCAGCTCGCCGTTGGACAGGGCCGGGGAGCTGTTTTTT. Its translation: CASSPLDRAGELFF.

This chain connects TRBV5-1 to TRBJ1-4, with D possibly matching TRBD1 (6 bases). Trimming removed 3 bases at V and 0 bases at J, with 6 bases between. The CDR3 spans 14 residues. From germline, CDR1 is SGHRS and CDR2 YFSETQ. In DNA form, the CDR3 reads TGCGCCAGCAGCTGGACAGCAACTAATGAAAAACTGTTTTTT. Amino acid sequence: CASSWTATNEKLFF.

The chain is built from TRBV10-3 and TRBJ2-1; TRBD1 matches 12 bases. Looked up from germline, CDR1 is ENHRY and CDR2 is SYGVKD. This CDR3 is built from 13 residues. Trimming removed 4 bases from V and 14 bases from J; junction bases left unmatched: 6. This chain's CDR3 is CAISAPGTGGKFF. For the CDR3, the DNA is TGTGCCATCAGTGCGCCCGGGACAGGGGGCAAGTTCTTC.

The CDR3 sequence: CASSGVWGGEREQYF. The CDR3 coding sequence is TGTGCCAGCAGCGGGGTGTGGGGGGGAGAAAGAGAGCAGTACTTC. The V and J genes are TRBV5-6 and TRBJ2-7; 7 nucleotides align to TRBD2. Germline CDR1 is SGHDT and CDR2 is YYEEEE. The CDR3 loop spans 15 amino acids. The ends lost 4 bases at V and 7 bases at J; junction bases unmatched: 14.

CDR3 sequence (DNA): TGCGCCAGCAGCCAACTAGTCTACTCCTACGAGCAGTACTTC. This sequence encodes CASSQLVYSYEQYF. V usage is TRBV4-3 and J usage is TRBJ2-7; D is unresolved. CDR1 is LGHNA, CDR2 YSLEER, per germline. The CDR3 contains 14 residues. Trimming removed 2 bases from V and 0 bases from J, with 8 bases in between.

By share, this clone ranks as medium-sized (0.01 to 0.1%). V is TRBV6-1 and J is TRBJ2-3; 11 bases agree with TRBD1. Trimming took 3 bases from V and 4 from J; bases not matched to a gene: 0. The germline CDR1 and CDR2 sequences are MNHNS and SASEGT. CDR3 length: 14 residues. In nucleotides, the CDR3 is TGTGCCAGCAGTGAGGGACAGGGGGCAGATACGCAGTATTTT. This gives the protein CASSEGQGADTQYF.

This chain uses TRBV6-5 with TRBJ2-3, with 7 bases fitting TRBD1. The CDR3 runs 16 residues. V shed 2 bases and J 4 bases; nucleotides not matched to a gene: 9. Per the germline V gene, CDR1 is MNHEY and CDR2 is SVGAGI. The chain's CDR3 is CASSYLGQGESDTQYF. The CDR3 DNA reads TGTGCCAGCAGTTACCTGGGGCAGGGGGAGTCAGATACGCAGTATTTT.

V gene TRBV4-3 combines with J gene TRBJ2-2, with 10 bases lining up with TRBD2. V was pared by 0 bases and J by 6 bases, with 13 bases of the junction left unmatched. This CDR3 has 19 amino acids. Looked up from germline, CDR1 is LGHNA and CDR2 is YSLEER. This CDR3 reads CASSQELAGGLLMSGELFF. The CDR3 DNA is TGCGCCAGCAGCCAAGAGTTAGCGGGGGGCCTTTTGATGTCCGGGGAGCTGTTTTTT.